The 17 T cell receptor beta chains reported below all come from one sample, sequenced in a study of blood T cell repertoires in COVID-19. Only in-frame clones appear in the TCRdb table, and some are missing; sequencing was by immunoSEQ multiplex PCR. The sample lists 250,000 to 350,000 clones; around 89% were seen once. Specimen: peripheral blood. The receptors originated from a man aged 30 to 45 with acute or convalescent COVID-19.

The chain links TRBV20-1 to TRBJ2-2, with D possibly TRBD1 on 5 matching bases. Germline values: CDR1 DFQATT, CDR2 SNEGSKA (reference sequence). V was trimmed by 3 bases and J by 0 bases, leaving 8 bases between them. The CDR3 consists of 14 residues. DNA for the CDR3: TGCAGTGCTAGTCCAGGGACGAACACCGGGGAGCTGTTTTTT. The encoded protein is CSASPGTNTGELFF.

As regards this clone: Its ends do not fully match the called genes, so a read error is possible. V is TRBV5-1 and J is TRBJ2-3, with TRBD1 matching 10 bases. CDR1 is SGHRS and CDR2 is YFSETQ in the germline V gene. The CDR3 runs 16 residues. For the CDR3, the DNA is TGCGCCACCAGCTCCGGGACAGGGGTGAACTTGGATACGCAGTATTTT. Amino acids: CATSSGTGVNLDTQYF.

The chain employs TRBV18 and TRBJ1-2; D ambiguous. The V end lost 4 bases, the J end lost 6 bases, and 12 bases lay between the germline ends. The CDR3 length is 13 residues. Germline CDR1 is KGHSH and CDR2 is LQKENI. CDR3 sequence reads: CASSLQQMDGYTF. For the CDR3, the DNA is TGTGCCAGCTCACTTCAACAGATGGATGGCTACACCTTC.

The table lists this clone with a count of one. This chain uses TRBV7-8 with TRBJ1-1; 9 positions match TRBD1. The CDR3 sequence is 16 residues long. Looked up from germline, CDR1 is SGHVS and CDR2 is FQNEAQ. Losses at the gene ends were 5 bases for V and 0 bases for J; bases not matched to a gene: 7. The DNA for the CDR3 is TGTGCCAGCAGCCCTGGACAGGGGTTAATGAACACTGAAGCTTTCTTT. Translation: CASSPGQGLMNTEAFF.

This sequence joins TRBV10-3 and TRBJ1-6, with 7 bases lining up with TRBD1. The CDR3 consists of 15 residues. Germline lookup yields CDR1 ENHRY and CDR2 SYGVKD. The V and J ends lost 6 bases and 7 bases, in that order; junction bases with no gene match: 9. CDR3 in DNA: TGTGCCATCAGCGACAGGGCCGAGAAGAATTCACCCCTCCACTTT. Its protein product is CAISDRAEKNSPLHF.

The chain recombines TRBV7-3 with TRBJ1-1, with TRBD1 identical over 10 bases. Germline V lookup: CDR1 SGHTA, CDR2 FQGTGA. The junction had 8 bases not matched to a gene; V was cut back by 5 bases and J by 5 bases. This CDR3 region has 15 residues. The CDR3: CASSLRGTGVTEAFF. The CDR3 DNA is TGTGCCAGCAGCCTCCGGGGGACAGGGGTAACTGAAGCTTTCTTT.

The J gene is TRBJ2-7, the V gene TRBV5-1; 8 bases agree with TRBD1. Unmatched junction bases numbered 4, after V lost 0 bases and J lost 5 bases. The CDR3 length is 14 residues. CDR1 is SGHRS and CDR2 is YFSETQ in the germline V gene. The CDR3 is CASSLVRGQDEQYF. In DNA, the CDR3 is TGCGCCAGCAGCTTGGTCAGGGGGCAGGACGAGCAGTACTTC. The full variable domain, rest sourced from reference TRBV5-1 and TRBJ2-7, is KAGVTQTPRYLIKTRGQQVTLSCSPISGHRSVSWYQQTPGQGLQFLFEYFSETQRNKGNFPGRFSGRQFSNSRSEMNVSTLELGDSALYLCASSLVRGQDEQYFGPGTRLTVT.

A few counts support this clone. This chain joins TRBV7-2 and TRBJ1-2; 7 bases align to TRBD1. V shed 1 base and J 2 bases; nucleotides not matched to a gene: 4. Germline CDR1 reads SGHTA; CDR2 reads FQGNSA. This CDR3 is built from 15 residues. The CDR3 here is CASSLGTGVNYGYTF. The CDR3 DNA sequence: TGTGCCAGCAGCTTAGGTACAGGGGTAAACTATGGCTACACCTTC.

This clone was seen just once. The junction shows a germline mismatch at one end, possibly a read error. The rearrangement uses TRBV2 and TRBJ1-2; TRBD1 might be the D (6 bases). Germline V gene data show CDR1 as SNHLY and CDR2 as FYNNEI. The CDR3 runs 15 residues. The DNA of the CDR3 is TGTGCCAGCAGGGAAGGACAGTCTAAGAGCTATGGCTACACCTTC. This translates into CASREGQSKSYGYTF.

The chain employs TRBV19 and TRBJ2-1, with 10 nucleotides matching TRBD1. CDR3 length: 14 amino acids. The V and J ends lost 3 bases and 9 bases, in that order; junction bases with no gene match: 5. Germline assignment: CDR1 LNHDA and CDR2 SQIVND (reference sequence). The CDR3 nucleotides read TGTGCCAGTAGTATGGGACAGGGGTCGGGTGAGCAGTTCTTC. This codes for CASSMGQGSGEQFF. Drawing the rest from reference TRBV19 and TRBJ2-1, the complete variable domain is DGGITQSPKYLFRKEGQNVTLSCEQNLNHDAMYWYRQDPGQGLRLIYYSQIVNDFQKGDIAEGYSVSREKKESFPLTVTSAQKNPTAFYLCASSMGQGSGEQFFGPGTRLTVL.

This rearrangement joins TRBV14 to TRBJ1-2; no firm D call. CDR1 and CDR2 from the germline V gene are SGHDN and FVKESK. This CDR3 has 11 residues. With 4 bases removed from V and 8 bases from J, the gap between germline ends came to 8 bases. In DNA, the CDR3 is TGTGCCAGCAGCCGGCTGAACGGCTACACCTTC. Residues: CASSRLNGYTF.

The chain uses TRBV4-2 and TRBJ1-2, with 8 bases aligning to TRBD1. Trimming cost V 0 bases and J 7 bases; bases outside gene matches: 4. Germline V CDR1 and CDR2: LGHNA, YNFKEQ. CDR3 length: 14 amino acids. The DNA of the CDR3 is TGTGCCAGCAGCCAAGATCGACAGGGGATTGGCTACACCTTC. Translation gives CASSQDRQGIGYTF.

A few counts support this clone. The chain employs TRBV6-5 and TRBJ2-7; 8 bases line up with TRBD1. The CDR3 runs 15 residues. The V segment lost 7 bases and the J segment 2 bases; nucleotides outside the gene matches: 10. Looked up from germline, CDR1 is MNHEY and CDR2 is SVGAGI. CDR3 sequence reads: CASTWTGRRTYEQYF. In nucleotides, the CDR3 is TGTGCCAGCACCTGGACAGGGAGACGGACCTACGAGCAGTACTTC.

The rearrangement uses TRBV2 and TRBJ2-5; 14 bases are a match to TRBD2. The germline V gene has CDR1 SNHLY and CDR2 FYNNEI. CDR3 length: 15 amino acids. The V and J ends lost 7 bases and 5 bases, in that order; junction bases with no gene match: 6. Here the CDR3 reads CASIGTSGGRETQYF. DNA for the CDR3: TGTGCCAGCATAGGGACTAGCGGGGGTAGGGAGACCCAGTACTTC.

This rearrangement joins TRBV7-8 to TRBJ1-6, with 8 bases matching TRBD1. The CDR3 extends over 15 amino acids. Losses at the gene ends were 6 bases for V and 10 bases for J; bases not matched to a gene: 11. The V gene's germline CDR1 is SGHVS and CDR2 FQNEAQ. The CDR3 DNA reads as TGTGCCAGCAGACGAAACACAGGGGGTGGCTCACCCCTCCACTTT. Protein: CASRRNTGGGSPLHF.

The DNA of the CDR3 is TGTGCCAGCAGCCCTCAACCGGGCGGGAGAGCCTACGAGCAGTACTTC. It translates to CASSPQPGGRAYEQYF. The chain carries TRBV9 and TRBJ2-7, with TRBD2 matching 7 bases. The CDR3 contains 16 residues. Germline values: CDR1 SGDLS, CDR2 YYNGEE. Trimming removed 4 bases from V and 2 bases from J; junction bases left unmatched: 12.

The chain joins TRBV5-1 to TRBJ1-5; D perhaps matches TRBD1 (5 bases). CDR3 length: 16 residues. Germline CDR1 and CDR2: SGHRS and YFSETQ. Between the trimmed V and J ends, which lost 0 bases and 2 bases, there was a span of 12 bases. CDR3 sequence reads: CASSLGIGRGNQPQHF. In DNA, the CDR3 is TGCGCCAGCAGCTTGGGTATAGGCAGGGGCAATCAGCCCCAGCATTTT.